The 24 T cell receptor beta chains given below trace back to one sample, sequenced in a study of beta chain features in type 1 diabetes. Of the isolated RNA, all was reverse transcribed, and so the sequenced material was expressed TCRB transcripts. Data came from immunoSEQ multiplex PCR; TCRdb stores just in-frame clones and leaves some out. The sample lists about 140,000 clones; around a tenth were seen once. Specimen: central memory CD4+ T cells from blood. The receptors come from a woman in her thirties or forties in good health.

J is TRBJ1-2 and V is TRBV5-6, with 7 bases fitting TRBD1. CDR1 and CDR2 from the germline V gene are SGHDT and YYEEEE. V trimming: 4 bases; J trimming: 6 bases; junction bases outside the gene matches: 6. CDR3 length: 13 residues. The CDR3, as DNA: TGTGCCAGCAGCCCTGACAGGGCCAATGGCTACACCTTC. This codes for CASSPDRANGYTF.

The chain is built from TRBV7-9 and TRBJ2-2; maybe TRBD1 (5 bases). V lost 3 bases and J lost 2, with 10 bases in between. Germline lookup yields CDR1 SEHNR and CDR2 FQNEAQ (reference sequence). CDR3 length: 15 amino acids. The CDR3, as DNA: TGTGCCAGCAGCTTCCCCCGGACAAACACCGGGGAGCTGTTTTTT. Encoded protein: CASSFPRTNTGELFF.

In its sample, this clone was seen a few times. V is TRBV29-1 and J is TRBJ1-1; unclear D gene. From germline, CDR1 is SQVTM and CDR2 ANQGSEA. Trimming took off 4 bases at V and 0 bases at J, with 9 bases between the two ends. This CDR3 is 13 amino acids long. The CDR3 DNA sequence: TGCAGCGTTGCCGTAGCACTGAACACTGAAGCTTTCTTT. Amino acids: CSVAVALNTEAFF.

In its sample, this clone was seen a few times. The rearrangement joins TRBV7-2 to TRBJ2-5; TRBD2 agrees at 10 bases. CDR1 is SGHTA and CDR2 is FQGNSA in the germline V gene. The length of the CDR3 is 18 residues. V was clipped by 5 bases and J by 1 base; unmatched bases: 13. Written as DNA, the CDR3 is TGTGCCAGCAGCCCGCGATTGGTGGCTAGCGGGGGCCAAGAGACCCAGTACTTC. Protein sequence: CASSPRLVASGGQETQYF.

A remark on this clone: The sample holds other DNA sequences that translate to the same CDR3. The chain combines TRBV19 with TRBJ1-5, with 8 bases aligning to TRBD1. V was clipped by 5 bases and J by 6 bases; unmatched bases: 6. Germline V gene data show CDR1 as LNHDA and CDR2 as SQIVND (reference sequence). The CDR3 runs 14 residues. CDR3 in amino acids: CASSPTGAGQPQHF. CDR3 nucleotides: TGTGCCAGTAGTCCGACAGGGGCAGGTCAGCCCCAGCATTTT.

V and J are TRBV15 and TRBJ2-7, with D possibly matching TRBD1 (5 bases). The CDR3 consists of 15 residues. V was clipped by 0 bases and J by 11 bases, with 20 bases between them. Germline V gene data show CDR1 as LNHNV and CDR2 as YYDKDF (reference sequence). The DNA for the CDR3 is TGTGCCACCAGCAGAGATCAGGGTGGGTCGGATCGCGAGTACTTC. It encodes CATSRDQGGSDREYF.

This clone was seen a few times. The V and J genes are TRBV5-1 and TRBJ2-3; D possibly corresponds to TRBD2 (7 bases). CDR3 length: 15 residues. Germline CDR1 and CDR2: SGHRS and YFSETQ. Trimming removed 4 bases from V and 6 bases from J, with 18 bases in between. The CDR3 DNA is TGCGCCAGCAGCCCCATGAGGGGGGGGCGGGATACGCAGTATTTT. It specifies CASSPMRGGRDTQYF. Together with reference TRBV5-1 and TRBJ2-3, the CDR3 gives the full variable domain: KAGVTQTPRYLIKTRGQQVTLSCSPISGHRSVSWYQQTPGQGLQFLFEYFSETQRNKGNFPGRFSGRQFSNSRSEMNVSTLELGDSALYLCASSPMRGGRDTQYFGPGTRLTVL.

This sequence joins TRBV5-1 and TRBJ1-2; the D is unclear. The CDR3 totals 12 residues. The V gene's germline CDR1 is SGHRS and CDR2 YFSETQ. Trimming pared 3 bases from V and 1 base from J, leaving 4 bases between. The DNA for the CDR3 is TGCGCCAGCAGCTCTAATAACTATGGCTACACCTTC. Residues: CASSSNNYGYTF.

This clone was observed a few times. The chain combines TRBV14 with TRBJ2-1; TRBD2 might be the D (7 bases). CDR3 length: 16 amino acids. With 0 bases removed from V and 2 bases from J, the gap between germline ends came to 11 bases. Looked up from germline, CDR1 is SGHDN and CDR2 is FVKESK. The CDR3 DNA follows: TGTGCCAGCAGCCAAGAGCGGGGGCTTCCCTACAATGAGCAGTTCTTC. Its translation is CASSQERGLPYNEQFF.

This clone was detected only a few times. This chain links TRBV10-3 with TRBJ1-5; D might be TRBD1 (5 bases). CDR1 and CDR2 from the germline V gene are ENHRY and SYGVKD. Trimming removed 11 bases at V and 9 bases at J, with 17 bases between. CDR3 length equals 12 residues. The CDR3 nucleotides read TGTGCCGGAGCAATGGAGGGACGGCCCCAGCATTTT. This gives the protein CAGAMEGRPQHF.

This clone was detected many times. The junction departs from germline at one end; a sequencing error may be responsible. J is TRBJ1-1 and V is TRBV27, with 7 nucleotides matching TRBD1. This CDR3 has 14 amino acids. The V gene's germline CDR1 is MNHEY and CDR2 SMNVEV (reference sequence). CDR3 sequence: CASSPGQRGEAFCF. The CDR3 region has the DNA TGTGCCAGCAGCCCGGGACAGAGAGGAGAAGCTTTCTGCTTT.

In this sample, this clone turned up a few times. The gene calls are TRBV5-1 and TRBJ2-3; the match to TRBD2 covers 12 bases. V was pared by 4 bases and J by 3 bases, with 12 bases of the junction left unmatched. CDR1 SGHRS and CDR2 YFSETQ come from the germline V gene. The CDR3 runs 18 residues. The CDR3 DNA is TGCGCCAGCAGCGCCTCTAGCGGGGGGGCAAGAAGGACAGATACGCAGTATTTT. Its translation: CASSASSGGARRTDTQYF.

DNA of the CDR3: TGTGCCAGCAGCATCGCCGGGACAGGGGGACAAAATGAAAAACTGTTTTTT. Its protein is CASSIAGTGGQNEKLFF. The rearrangement joins TRBV5-6 to TRBJ1-4, with 11 positions matching TRBD1. After removal of 4 bases from V and 5 bases from J, the junction contained 10 bases not matched to a gene. Per germline, CDR1 SGHDT and CDR2 YYEEEE. There are 17 residues in the CDR3.

The table lists this clone with a few counts. The chain is built from TRBV7-2 and TRBJ2-7, with 7 bases aligning to TRBD2. CDR1 and CDR2 (germline): SGHTA, FQGNSA. There are 15 residues in the CDR3. Germline trimming cut 2 bases from V and 0 bases from J; bases unmatched to any gene: 4. As DNA, the CDR3 is TGTGCCAGCAGCTTATCGGGGGGACTCTCCTACGAGCAGTACTTC. It specifies CASSLSGGLSYEQYF.

The V gene is TRBV6-1, the J gene TRBJ1-1; D gene ambiguous. The CDR3 contains 15 residues. CDR1 is MNHNS, CDR2 SASEGT, per germline. V dropped 5 bases and J dropped 1 base, with 14 bases sitting between them. The CDR3 DNA is TGTGCCAGCAGTTCCGACTTAGCGAGGAACACTGAAGCTTTCTTT. It encodes CASSSDLARNTEAFF.

The gene calls are TRBV5-1 and TRBJ2-5, with TRBD2 as a possible D gene (5 bases). The DNA end favors TRBJ2-7, so the J call may be wrong. The CDR3 is 14 residues long. Germline loops: CDR1 SGHRS, CDR2 YFSETQ. CDR3 in DNA: TGCGCCAGCAGCCGTGACATGGGGAGCTACGAGCAGTACTTC. As protein: CASSRDMGSYEQYF.

This chain connects TRBV21-1 to TRBJ1-4; the D call in the table, TRBD1, was not verified against the DNA. TRBV21-1 corresponds to a pseudogene. This CDR3 has 16 residues. CDR3 protein: CASTPRRTGLYEKLFF. In nucleotides, the CDR3 is TGTGCCAGCACCCCTCGAAGGACAGGTTTATATGAAAAACTGTTTTTT.

This clone was recorded many times. The J gene is TRBJ2-7, the V gene TRBV21-1; the table's TRBD2 call for D was not verified on the DNA. TRBV21-1 is a pseudogene. The CDR3 length is 15 residues. Written as DNA, the CDR3 is TGTGCCAGCAGCGGGATTTGCGGGAGTTACTACGAGCAGTACTTC. Translating gives CASSGICGSYYEQYF.

This clone turned up a few times. The chain has TRBV5-4 and TRBJ2-3, with 7 bases that match TRBD2. The CDR3 length is 13 residues. The V gene end was trimmed by 3 bases and the J gene end by 6 bases; junction bases not matched to a gene: 4. Germline V gives CDR1 SGHNT, CDR2 YYREEE (reference sequence). The CDR3 region is CASSYSGSDTQYF. In DNA, the CDR3 is TGTGCCAGCAGCTATAGCGGGTCCGATACGCAGTATTTT.

The rearrangement joins TRBV11-2 to TRBJ2-7; the match to TRBD2 covers 10 bases. The germline V gene has CDR1 SGHAT and CDR2 FQNNGV. With V trimmed by 5 bases and J by 4 bases, 5 bases remained unmatched. The CDR3 extends over 14 amino acids. CDR3 loop: CASSQLAGTYEQYF. Here the CDR3 DNA reads TGTGCCAGCAGCCAACTAGCGGGGACTTACGAGCAGTACTTC.

This clone appeared a few times. The chain uses TRBV7-2 and TRBJ1-4, with D possibly TRBD1 on 5 matching bases. This CDR3 spans 13 amino acids. Per the germline V gene, CDR1 is SGHTA and CDR2 is FQGNSA. V lost 8 bases and J lost 5, with 12 bases in between. CDR3 coding DNA: TGTGCCAGCGGAGGAGGGGTGAATGAAAAACTGTTTTTT. Translation: CASGGGVNEKLFF. Full variable domain (remainder filled in from reference TRBV7-2 and TRBJ1-4): GAGVSQSPSNKVTEKGKDVELRCDPISGHTALYWYRQSLGQGLEFLIYFQGNSAPDKSGLPSDRFSAERTGGSVSTLTIQRTQQEDSAVYLCASGGGVNEKLFFGSGTQLSVL.

This clone has just a few counts. The J gene is TRBJ2-1, the V gene TRBV4-3; 7 nucleotides align to TRBD2. This CDR3 region has 17 residues. CDR1 is LGHNA and CDR2 is YSLEER in the germline V gene. Trimming took 1 base from V and 5 from J; bases not matched to a gene: 11. The DNA of the CDR3 is TGCGCCAGCAGCCAAGTAGTTAGGCTAGCGGATCACAATGAGCAGTTCTTC. Translated: CASSQVVRLADHNEQFF.

V is TRBV7-9 and J is TRBJ2-7; D might be TRBD2 (5 bases). The ends were cut back, 5 bases at V and 3 bases at J, with 11 bases in the middle. The length of the CDR3 is 13 residues. Germline lookup yields CDR1 SEHNR and CDR2 FQNEAQ (reference sequence). The CDR3 is CASSLGEGYEQYF. CDR3 bases: TGTGCCAGCAGCCTGGGTGAGGGCTACGAGCAGTACTTC.

This clone was seen a single time. V usage is TRBV19 and J usage is TRBJ2-2; 7 bases agree with TRBD2. V gave up 11 bases and J gave up 5 bases; unmatched junction bases: 17. Germline V CDR1 and CDR2: LNHDA, SQIVND (reference sequence). CDR3 length: 16 amino acids. CDR3: CAGGTTRAGGTGELFF. The CDR3 bases are TGTGCCGGCGGGACTACACGGGCCGGGGGTACCGGGGAGCTGTTTTTT.